This T cell receptor beta chain emerged from a study of technical replicates of blood from a few donors. The CDR3 spans 17 residues. The repertoire was sequenced with immunoSEQ multiplex PCR; TCRdb's copy has only in-frame clones and lacks some. This table holds 75,000 to 90,000 clones, 92% found once. This chain uses TRBV1 with TRBJ2-1; the table gives TRBD2 as D, unverified against the DNA. TRBV1 corresponds to a pseudogene. The TCR comes from a human donor in good health. The sample comprised T cells isolated from PBMCs. In nucleotides, the CDR3 is TGCACCAGCAGCCAAGCACTGATAGCGTCTTTGAGATATGAGCAGTTCTTC. Protein sequence: CTSSQALIASLRYEQFF.